The 29 T cell receptor beta chains in this list originate from one sample, sequenced in a study of early stage breast cancer tumors. Some clones are missing from TCRdb's copy, which holds only in-frame ones; the method was immunoSEQ multiplex PCR. The sample lists 60,000 to 75,000 clones; 75% to 90% were seen once. The sequencing sample was made of blood. These receptors came from a person in their 40s with breast cancer.

The chain is built from TRBV21-1 and TRBJ2-6; the table assigns TRBD1, which was not confirmed against the DNA. TRBV21-1 is designated a pseudogene. CDR3 length equals 17 residues. The CDR3 bases are TGTGCCAGCAGGGGGGACAGGGTAAGGGCTGGGGCCAACGTCCTGACTTTC. Amino acids: CASRGDRVRAGANVLTF.

The V and J genes are TRBV27 and TRBJ2-5, with D possibly TRBD2 on 5 matching bases. Germline CDR1 is MNHEY and CDR2 is SMNVEV (reference sequence). The V end lost 5 bases, the J end lost 1 base, and 8 bases lay between the germline ends. The CDR3 consists of 13 residues. CDR3 residues: CASSRRPQETQYF. The CDR3 bases are TGTGCCAGCAGTAGGAGGCCCCAAGAGACCCAGTACTTC.

The chain uses TRBV6-6 and TRBJ2-7; TRBD1 or TRBD2 may be the D gene (5 bases each). Germline V gene lookup returns CDR1 MNHNY and CDR2 SVGAGI (reference sequence). Trimming shortened V by 9 bases and J by 3 bases, and 21 bases separated the two germline ends. The CDR3 loop spans 15 amino acids. The CDR3 nucleotides are TGTGCCAGTACATCGCTTCCGGGGCCTAACTACGAGCAGTACTTC. Amino acid sequence: CASTSLPGPNYEQYF.

The chain uses TRBV28 and TRBJ1-1; weak D call: TRBD1 (6 bases). Trimming shortened V by 2 bases and J by 0 bases, and 25 bases separated the two germline ends. The germline V gene encodes CDR1 MDHEN and CDR2 SYDVKM. The CDR3 spans 20 residues. The CDR3 reads CASSLGIAQFYRDMNTEAFF. In DNA form, the CDR3 reads TGTGCCAGCAGTTTAGGGATCGCCCAATTTTACCGGGACATGAACACTGAAGCTTTCTTT. Full variable domain (missing parts from reference TRBV28 and TRBJ1-1): DVKVTQSSRYLVKRTGEKVFLECVQDMDHENMFWYRQDPGLGLRLIYFSYDVKMKEKGDIPEGYSVSREKKERFSLILESASTNQTSMYLCASSLGIAQFYRDMNTEAFFGQGTRLTVV.

V is TRBV5-1 and J is TRBJ2-7; 13 bases are shared with TRBD2. V was clipped by 3 bases and J by 2 bases; unmatched bases: 5. Germline V gene sequence: CDR1 SGHRS, CDR2 YFSETQ. The length of the CDR3 is 16 residues. CDR3 nucleotides: TGCGCCAGCAGCTCGGGACTAGCGGGACTCCCCTACGAGCAGTACTTC. Translating it yields CASSSGLAGLPYEQYF.

The chain uses TRBV28 and TRBJ1-1, with unresolved D. The V and J ends lost 2 bases and 11 bases respectively, with 12 bases between them. From germline, CDR1 is MDHEN and CDR2 SYDVKM. The CDR3 extends over 12 amino acids. In DNA, the CDR3 is TGTGCCAGCAGTTTAGGCGGTTTAAGTGCTTTCTTT. This codes for CASSLGGLSAFF.

This clone was observed once. The rearrangement uses TRBV4-1 and TRBJ2-7, with TRBD2 matching 9 bases. V lost 8 bases, J lost 2 bases, and 4 bases stayed unmatched. This CDR3 has 13 amino acids. CDR1 and CDR2 from the germline V gene are MGHRA and YSYEKL. CDR3 DNA: TGCGCCAGCGGGGCGGGAGGGCCCTACGAGCAGTACTTC. Its translation is CASGAGGPYEQYF.

This sequence joins TRBV10-3 and TRBJ2-1; 8 bases fit TRBD2. The trim removed 4 bases at V and 6 bases at J, leaving 8 bases unmatched. The germline V gene has CDR1 ENHRY and CDR2 SYGVKD. The CDR3 runs 15 residues. Here the CDR3 DNA reads TGTGCCATCAGTGGACCCGGGAGGGCCCCCAATGAGCAGTTCTTC. Translated: CAISGPGRAPNEQFF.

The chain recombines TRBV4-2 with TRBJ2-7, with 10 bases that match TRBD2. V shed 0 bases and J 2 bases; nucleotides not matched to a gene: 4. Germline loops: CDR1 LGHNA, CDR2 YNFKEQ. The CDR3 loop spans 16 amino acids. DNA for the CDR3: TGTGCCAGCAGCCAAGAACTAGCGGGGACTCCCTACGAGCAGTACTTC. Protein sequence: CASSQELAGTPYEQYF.

The CDR3 is CASSLSTLGETQYF. The CDR3 coding sequence is TGTGCCAGCAGTTTGAGCACACTCGGGGAGACCCAGTACTTC. The chain is built from TRBV27 and TRBJ2-5, with unresolved D. V was cut by 3 bases and J by 5 bases, with 13 bases left in between. Germline values: CDR1 MNHEY, CDR2 SMNVEV (reference sequence). The CDR3 is made up of 14 amino acids.

The rearrangement joins TRBV4-2 to TRBJ2-7; D remains ambiguous. V lost 0 bases to trimming and J lost 4 bases, with 10 bases between them. Germline V gene lookup returns CDR1 LGHNA and CDR2 YNFKEQ. The length of the CDR3 is 14 residues. The CDR3 sequence is CASSQDLAAYEQYF. CDR3 nucleotides: TGTGCCAGCAGCCAAGATTTGGCAGCTTACGAGCAGTACTTC.

The genes are TRBV28 and TRBJ2-1; either TRBD1 or TRBD2 may fit D (5 bases each). CDR3 length equals 14 residues. V was clipped by 3 bases and J by 6 bases, with 12 bases between them. Germline CDR1 and CDR2: MDHEN and SYDVKM. The CDR3 here is CASSFGLQGNEQFF. CDR3 sequence (DNA): TGTGCCAGCAGTTTCGGACTTCAGGGCAATGAGCAGTTCTTC.

This clone was seen a few times. This chain links TRBV5-6 with TRBJ1-1; 7 nucleotides agree with TRBD1. The CDR3 is 13 amino acids. Germline-derived CDR1 and CDR2 are SGHDT and YYEEEE. The V gene end was trimmed by 4 bases and the J gene end by 8 bases; junction bases not matched to a gene: 8. CDR3 loop: CASSPGTDPEAFF. CDR3 DNA sequence: TGTGCCAGCAGCCCCGGGACAGACCCCGAAGCTTTCTTT.

The chain combines TRBV11-3 with TRBJ2-1, with TRBD2 matching over 7 bases. The CDR3 loop spans 13 amino acids. V gave up 7 bases and J gave up 6 bases; unmatched junction bases: 6. Germline CDR1 reads SGHNT; CDR2 reads YENEEA. CDR3: CASKDSSGNEQFF. The DNA for the CDR3 is TGTGCCAGCAAAGATTCTAGCGGCAATGAGCAGTTCTTC.

The rearrangement uses TRBV7-3 and TRBJ1-2; D is perhaps TRBD1 (6 bases). The CDR3 length is 13 residues. Germline V gives CDR1 SGHTA, CDR2 FQGTGA. Trimming took 3 bases from V and 2 from J, leaving 7 bases between them. The CDR3: CASSFGTNYGYTF. The CDR3 bases are TGTGCCAGCAGCTTCGGGACAAACTATGGCTACACCTTC.

The chain links TRBV6-7 to TRBJ1-1; D possibly corresponds to TRBD1 (6 bases). TRBV6-7 counts as an open reading frame of uncertain function. V lost 6 bases to trimming and J lost 1 base, with 12 bases between them. CDR3 size: 14 residues. Here the CDR3 reads CASRQQGWNTEAFF. CDR3 sequence (DNA): TGTGCCAGCAGACAACAGGGTTGGAACACTGAAGCTTTCTTT.

The rearrangement joins TRBV5-1 to TRBJ2-3; 9 bases are a match to TRBD1. This CDR3 has 11 residues. Germline V gives CDR1 SGHRS, CDR2 YFSETQ. The trim removed 7 bases at V and 9 bases at J, leaving 3 bases unmatched. The CDR3 is CASRGQGTQYF. DNA for the CDR3: TGCGCCAGCCGCGGACAGGGGACGCAGTATTTT.

V is TRBV2 and J is TRBJ2-3; 7 positions agree with TRBD2. CDR3 length equals 13 residues. Germline lookup yields CDR1 SNHLY and CDR2 FYNNEI. The junction had 6 bases not matched to a gene; V was cut back by 7 bases and J by 5 bases. The CDR3 sequence: CASKAGAIDTQYF. For the CDR3, the DNA is TGTGCCAGCAAGGCGGGAGCCATAGATACGCAGTATTTT.

This chain connects TRBV10-2 to TRBJ1-5, with D possibly being TRBD1 (6 bases). This CDR3 contains 17 residues. Trimming removed 0 bases from V and 5 bases from J, with 17 bases in between. Germline V lookup: CDR1 WSHSY, CDR2 SAAADI. CDR3 bases: TGCGCCAGCAGTGAGTCGACGGGGGCTTTGGGATATCAGCCCCAGCATTTT. Encoded protein: CASSESTGALGYQPQHF.

This rearrangement joins TRBV6-5 to TRBJ2-1; D unresolved. Germline V lookup: CDR1 MNHEY, CDR2 SVGAGI. V lost 6 bases and J 3 bases, leaving 6 bases between the germline ends. The CDR3 extends over 12 amino acids. CDR3 sequence: CASRGIYNEQFF. The CDR3 DNA follows: TGTGCCAGCAGGGGGATCTACAATGAGCAGTTCTTC.

CDR3 sequence (DNA): TGTGCCAGCTCACCGGGACAGGGACCTAACACTGAAGCTTTCTTT. Its protein is CASSPGQGPNTEAFF. This sequence joins TRBV18 and TRBJ1-1; the match to TRBD1 covers 9 bases. This CDR3 comprises 15 residues. J gave up 2 bases and V 3 bases, and 4 bases lay outside the gene matches. Germline V CDR1 and CDR2: KGHSH, LQKENI. The full variable domain, in which reference TRBV18 and TRBJ1-1 provide the parts outside the CDR3, is NAGVMQNPRHLVRRRGQEARLRCSPMKGHSHVYWYRQLPEEGLKFMVYLQKENIIDESGMPKERFSAEFPKEGPSILRIQQVVRGDSAAYFCASSPGQGPNTEAFFGQGTRLTVV.

To note about this clone: Other DNA sequences in the sample encode the same CDR3. The chain carries TRBV29-1 and TRBJ1-3; D possibly corresponds to TRBD1 (6 bases). Looked up from germline, CDR1 is SQVTM and CDR2 is ANQGSEA. V was shortened by 6 bases and J by 0 bases, with 9 bases between the two germline ends. There are 13 residues in the CDR3. CDR3 DNA sequence: TGCAGCGTGGTAGGGGGCTCTGGAAACACCATATATTTT. Amino acids: CSVVGGSGNTIYF.

This clone turned up a few times. The chain has TRBV6-5 and TRBJ1-3; 7 bases agree with TRBD1. Unmatched junction bases numbered 5, after V lost 7 bases and J lost 2 bases. The germline V gene has CDR1 MNHEY and CDR2 SVGAGI. This CDR3 has 14 amino acids. CDR3 DNA sequence: TGTGCCAGCACCCCCACAGGGGCTGGAAACACCATATATTTT. Its translation: CASTPTGAGNTIYF.

The chain links TRBV6-5 to TRBJ1-5; D uncertain. V dropped 4 bases and J dropped 0 bases, with 7 bases sitting between them. The V gene's germline CDR1 is MNHEY and CDR2 SVGAGI. The CDR3 runs to 14 residues. The CDR3 loop is CASSLIHSNQPQHF. The CDR3 DNA reads TGTGCCAGCAGTTTAATCCATAGCAATCAGCCCCAGCATTTT.

The V call is TRBV25-1, the J call TRBJ1-2, with TRBD1 identical over 10 bases. Per germline, CDR1 MGHDK and CDR2 SYGVNS. Trimming cost V 5 bases and J 3 bases; bases outside gene matches: 6. The CDR3 sequence is 15 residues long. The CDR3 is CASSSGTGVYYGYTF. The CDR3 nucleotides read TGTGCCAGCAGTTCCGGGACAGGGGTGTACTATGGCTACACCTTC.

J is TRBJ1-5 and V is TRBV6-6; TRBD1 might be the D (6 bases). CDR3 size: 12 residues. Germline CDR1 and CDR2: MNHNY and SVGAGI (reference sequence). With 7 bases removed from V and 4 bases from J, the gap between germline ends came to 8 bases. The CDR3 DNA sequence: TGTGCCAGCACCCAGGGGAATCAGCCCCAGCATTTT. It encodes CASTQGNQPQHF.

The gene calls are TRBV28 and TRBJ2-1; D gene uncertain. Germline-derived CDR1 and CDR2 are MDHEN and SYDVKM. Trimming stripped 3 bases from V and 7 bases from J, with 10 bases between. CDR3 length: 13 residues. The CDR3 nucleotides are TGTGCCAGCAGTTTCCCTCAGCTAAATGAGCAGTTCTTC. Residues: CASSFPQLNEQFF. Full variable domain (remainder filled in from reference TRBV28 and TRBJ2-1): DVKVTQSSRYLVKRTGEKVFLECVQDMDHENMFWYRQDPGLGLRLIYFSYDVKMKEKGDIPEGYSVSREKKERFSLILESASTNQTSMYLCASSFPQLNEQFFGPGTRLTVL.

The rearrangement links TRBV5-1 to TRBJ2-3, with D unresolved. The CDR3 totals 12 residues. Germline V gives CDR1 SGHRS, CDR2 YFSETQ. V was clipped by 3 bases and J by 1 base, with 3 bases between them. CDR3 nucleotides: TGCGCCAGCAGCTACGGCACAGATACGCAGTATTTT. As protein: CASSYGTDTQYF.

V is TRBV20-1 and J is TRBJ2-7; a possible D gene is TRBD2 (6 bases). Between the trimmed V and J ends, which lost 6 bases and 3 bases, there was a span of 9 bases. Germline CDR1 is DFQATT and CDR2 is SNEGSKA (reference sequence). The CDR3 runs 11 residues. The CDR3 region has the DNA TGCAGTGCAAGGGAGGTCTACGAGCAGTACTTC. It translates to CSAREVYEQYF.